This T cell receptor beta chain emerged from a study of blood T cell repertoires in COVID-19. TCRdb keeps only in-frame clones here, not all; method: immunoSEQ multiplex PCR. The table includes roughly 500,000 clones, 70% to 90% detected once. V gave up 1 base and J gave up 5 bases, with 9 bases separating them. The germline V gene encodes CDR1 LGHNA and CDR2 YNFKEQ. The CDR3 extends over 14 amino acids. The sequenced sample consisted of PBMCs or T cells enriched from blood (not recorded which). This sequence joins TRBV4-2 and TRBJ1-3; D perhaps matches TRBD1 (6 bases). The TCR sequence derives from a woman aged 40-49 years who had recovered from COVID-19. This CDR3 is CASSQAGQRNTIYF. DNA of the CDR3: TGTGCCAGCAGCCAAGCCGGACAGCGAAACACCATATATTTT.